One sample yielded the 27 T cell receptor beta chains listed below, sequenced in a study of blood T cell repertoires in COVID-19. Repertoires were generated with immunoSEQ multiplex PCR, while TCRdb's copy carries only in-frame clones and drops some. Among roughly 86,000 clones, 91% were seen once, and the ten largest hold 1.5% to 2%. The material sequenced was peripheral blood. Source of these receptors: a woman between 45 and 65 years old in a cohort sampled during active COVID-19.

This rearrangement joins TRBV19 to TRBJ2-7; the match to TRBD1 covers 12 bases. Germline CDR1 and CDR2: LNHDA and SQIVND (reference sequence). This CDR3 contains 16 residues. The J segment lost 5 bases and the V segment lost 5 bases, leaving 10 bases of the junction unmatched. The CDR3 reads CASSSNAGTGGHEQYF. Written as DNA, the CDR3 is TGTGCCAGTAGTTCCAACGCCGGGACAGGGGGCCACGAGCAGTACTTC.

CDR3 sequence (DNA): TGTGCCAGCAGCTCCGACAGGCTAGGGGAAAAACTGTTTTTT. Amino acids: CASSSDRLGEKLFF. The genes are TRBV7-9 and TRBJ1-4, with D maybe TRBD1 (6 bases). Germline CDR1 is SEHNR and CDR2 is FQNEAQ (reference sequence). V gave up 4 bases and J gave up 8 bases, with 14 bases separating them. The length of the CDR3 is 14 residues.

This clone was counted between two and nine times. This chain links TRBV19 with TRBJ2-5, with 9 bases identical to TRBD2. Germline loops: CDR1 LNHDA, CDR2 SQIVND (reference sequence). After removal of 10 bases from V and 2 bases from J, the junction contained 11 bases not matched to a gene. The CDR3 extends over 15 amino acids. The CDR3 DNA reads as TGTGCCACCGCGGGAGGGACATCCAAACAAGAGACCCAGTACTTC. Its translation: CATAGGTSKQETQYF.

V and J are TRBV18 and TRBJ2-7; 12 positions agree with TRBD2. In germline, CDR1 is KGHSH, CDR2 LQKENI. V shed 6 bases, J shed 5 bases, and the junction held 11 bases outside the gene matches. This CDR3 is built from 16 residues. CDR3 loop: CASSLLLAGGPDEQYF. For the CDR3, the DNA is TGTGCCAGCTCTCTACTTCTAGCGGGGGGGCCGGACGAGCAGTACTTC.

V and J are TRBV28 and TRBJ2-1, with 7 bases matching TRBD1. The CDR3 is 15 residues long. The V gene end was trimmed by 6 bases and the J gene end by 1 base; junction bases not matched to a gene: 6. Germline lookup yields CDR1 MDHEN and CDR2 SYDVKM. The CDR3 coding sequence is TGTGCCAGCAGGCAGACAGGGAATTCCTACAATGAGCAGTTCTTC. Its protein is CASRQTGNSYNEQFF.

V and J are TRBV6-4 and TRBJ2-2; D may be TRBD1 (5 bases). Germline assignment: CDR1 MRHNA and CDR2 SNTAGT. Trimming stripped 2 bases from V and 6 bases from J, with 10 bases between. The CDR3 runs 14 residues. The CDR3, as DNA: TGTGCCAGCAGTGACCAGGGTTTCGCCGGGGAGCTGTTTTTT. Translated, it gives CASSDQGFAGELFF.

The rearrangement links TRBV28 to TRBJ2-4; 8 bases are shared with TRBD2. V lost 5 bases, J lost 7 bases, and 4 bases stayed unmatched. Germline loops: CDR1 MDHEN, CDR2 SYDVKM. The CDR3 loop spans 13 amino acids. The CDR3 region is CASSPGGTNIQYF. DNA of the CDR3: TGTGCCAGCAGTCCGGGGGGGACGAACATTCAGTACTTC.

V gene TRBV10-3 combines with J gene TRBJ2-5; D perhaps matches TRBD1 (5 bases). Germline V CDR1 and CDR2: ENHRY, SYGVKD. The CDR3 totals 13 residues. Trimming cost V 3 bases and J 5 bases, with 10 bases left between them. The CDR3 bases are TGTGCCATCAGTGATCGGTCAGGGGAGACCCAGTACTTC. Its protein product is CAISDRSGETQYF.

In its sample, this clone was seen a few times. The chain has TRBV7-6 and TRBJ1-3; weak D call: TRBD1 (5 bases). There are 18 residues in the CDR3. CDR1 is SGHVS, CDR2 FNYEAQ, per germline. V was trimmed by 5 bases and J by 0 bases, leaving 20 bases between them. CDR3 nucleotide sequence: TGTGCCAGCAGCAGAGGCGAGAGGAAGGGGTCCTCTGGAAACACCATATATTTT. Its protein is CASSRGERKGSSGNTIYF.

This sequence joins TRBV4-1 and TRBJ2-4, with 9 positions matching TRBD2. V gave up 2 bases and J gave up 0 bases; unmatched junction bases: 2. Looked up from germline, CDR1 is MGHRA and CDR2 is YSYEKL. The CDR3 has 16 amino acids. CDR3 coding DNA: TGCGCCAGCAGCCAACTAGCGGGGTTAGCCAAAAACATTCAGTACTTC. It specifies CASSQLAGLAKNIQYF.

V and J are TRBV7-6 and TRBJ2-2, with 8 nucleotides matching TRBD2. This CDR3 has 15 residues. V was clipped by 1 base and J by 4 bases; unmatched bases: 2. Germline CDR1 and CDR2: SGHVS and FNYEAQ. The CDR3 bases are TGTGCCAGCAGCTTAGTCGGGGGGGCCACCGGGGAGCTGTTTTTT. Translated: CASSLVGGATGELFF.

The rearrangement links TRBV28 to TRBJ1-1; weak D call: TRBD1 (5 bases). Trimming removed 3 bases from V and 7 bases from J, with 15 bases in between. The CDR3 extends over 14 amino acids. Germline CDR1 and CDR2: MDHEN and SYDVKM. The CDR3 sequence is CASSLLQGGDEAFF. The CDR3, as DNA: TGTGCCAGCAGTTTGCTCCAGGGAGGGGATGAAGCTTTCTTT.

The CDR3 reads CASTPLAGVGNEQFF. The CDR3 DNA sequence: TGCGCCAGCACCCCCCTAGCGGGAGTCGGGAATGAGCAGTTCTTC. V gene TRBV10-2 combines with J gene TRBJ2-1; the match to TRBD2 covers 10 bases. In germline, CDR1 is WSHSY, CDR2 SAAADI. Trimming at V came to 7 bases and at J to 7 bases, leaving 10 bases not matched to a gene. The CDR3 contains 15 residues.

The chain couples TRBV27 to TRBJ1-1; D gene unclear. Trimming cost V 8 bases and J 3 bases, with 16 bases left between them. The germline CDR1 and CDR2 sequences are MNHEY and SMNVEV (reference sequence). CDR3 length equals 14 residues. Here the CDR3 DNA reads TGTGCCAGCCAACGTCTTGACTCTTACACTGAAGCTTTCTTT. Its translation is CASQRLDSYTEAFF.

The chain uses TRBV5-1 and TRBJ1-1; maybe TRBD1 (5 bases). The germline V gene encodes CDR1 SGHRS and CDR2 YFSETQ. Trimming stripped 0 bases from V and 0 bases from J, with 12 bases between. The CDR3 is 16 residues long. CDR3 loop: CASSLEGPGMNTEAFF. DNA of the CDR3: TGCGCCAGCAGCTTGGAGGGTCCAGGGATGAACACTGAAGCTTTCTTT. The variable domain in full, completed from reference TRBV5-1 and TRBJ1-1, reads KAGVTQTPRYLIKTRGQQVTLSCSPISGHRSVSWYQQTPGQGLQFLFEYFSETQRNKGNFPGRFSGRQFSNSRSEMNVSTLELGDSALYLCASSLEGPGMNTEAFFGQGTRLTVV.

Here the CDR3 reads CASSQEVAFYEQYF. In DNA, the CDR3 is TGCGCCAGCAGCCAAGAGGTGGCCTTCTACGAGCAGTACTTC. The gene calls are TRBV4-1 and TRBJ2-7; no reliable D call. V gave up 0 bases and J gave up 3 bases, with 9 bases separating them. Germline CDR1 and CDR2: MGHRA and YSYEKL. This CDR3 spans 14 amino acids.

This rearrangement joins TRBV3-1 (or the pseudogene TRBV3-2) to TRBJ2-1; TRBD2 matches 16 bases. The CDR3 is 17 amino acids. With 1 base clipped from V and 9 bases from J, the junction kept 6 bases outside the gene matches. Germline V CDR1 and CDR2: LGHDT, YNNKEL (reference sequence). The CDR3 DNA sequence: TGTGCCAGCAGCCAAGTGGGACTAGCGGGAGGGCCCGGTGAGCAGTTCTTC. It translates to CASSQVGLAGGPGEQFF.

The chain is built from TRBV5-8 and TRBJ1-5; D is unresolved. The germline V and J ends were trimmed by 6 bases and 0 bases, with 13 bases remaining between them. Germline assignment: CDR1 SGHTS and CDR2 YDEGEE. The CDR3 length is 15 residues. CDR3 coding DNA: TGTGCCAGCACCCCGGCAGGATATAGCAATCAGCCCCAGCATTTT. Its protein product is CASTPAGYSNQPQHF.

The gene calls are TRBV30 and TRBJ2-5; weak D call: TRBD1 (5 bases). V gave up 0 bases and J gave up 0 bases, with 11 bases separating them. CDR1 and CDR2 from the germline V gene are GTSNPN and SVGIG (reference sequence). CDR3 length equals 15 residues. Here the CDR3 reads CAWSVGAAYQETQYF. CDR3 DNA sequence: TGTGCCTGGAGTGTAGGGGCAGCCTACCAAGAGACCCAGTACTTC.

This clone was seen a single time. The gene calls are TRBV19 and TRBJ2-1; the match to TRBD1 covers 10 bases. J gave up 13 bases and V 4 bases, and 13 bases lay outside the gene matches. CDR1 is LNHDA and CDR2 is SQIVND in the germline V gene (reference sequence). The CDR3 totals 15 residues. CDR3 region: CASSTRTGGKERQFF. The CDR3, as DNA: TGTGCCAGTAGTACCCGGACAGGGGGAAAGGAGCGTCAGTTCTTC.

The V gene is TRBV19, the J gene TRBJ1-1, with 9 bases fitting TRBD1. This CDR3 has 17 amino acids. The V gene end was trimmed by 6 bases and the J gene end by 3 bases; junction bases not matched to a gene: 14. CDR1 is LNHDA, CDR2 SQIVND, per germline (reference sequence). The DNA for the CDR3 is TGTGCCAGTAGGATGATACAGGGGGCGCGGGCGGACACTGAAGCTTTCTTT. It specifies CASRMIQGARADTEAFF.

The chain has TRBV10-1 and TRBJ1-1, with 10 nucleotides matching TRBD1. The germline CDR1 and CDR2 sequences are WNHNN and SYGVQD (reference sequence). V dropped 4 bases and J dropped 4; count of bases not matched to a gene: 6. This CDR3 is 15 amino acids long. This CDR3 is CASSAQRTGGTEAFF. The CDR3 region has the DNA TGCGCCAGCAGTGCGCAGAGGACAGGGGGCACTGAAGCTTTCTTT.

This clone was recorded once. The chain employs TRBV6-6 and TRBJ1-2, with D perhaps matching TRBD1 (5 bases). The length of the CDR3 is 10 residues. V shed 8 bases and J shed 6 bases, with 7 bases lying between them. Germline V gene data show CDR1 as MNHNY and CDR2 as SVGAGI (reference sequence). CDR3 protein: CASQGNGYTF. The CDR3 region has the DNA TGTGCCAGCCAGGGTAATGGCTACACCTTC.

The V gene is TRBV3-1 (or the pseudogene TRBV3-2), the J gene TRBJ1-1; tentatively, D is TRBD1 (6 bases). Germline V CDR1 and CDR2: LGHDT, YNNKEL (reference sequence). Between the trimmed V and J ends, which lost 6 bases and 4 bases, there was a span of 15 bases. This CDR3 spans 14 amino acids. CDR3 region: CASSPPGGATEAFF. CDR3 DNA sequence: TGTGCCAGCAGTCCCCCCGGGGGGGCCACTGAAGCTTTCTTT.

The rearrangement links TRBV1 to TRBJ1-2; TRBD1 is taken as the D call from the table, unchecked against the DNA. TRBV1 constitutes a pseudogene. The CDR3 spans 15 residues. The CDR3 spells CTSSQDQGHRHGYTF. The CDR3, as DNA: TGCACCAGCAGCCAAGATCAAGGACATCGGCATGGCTACACCTTC.

The chain has TRBV12-3 or TRBV12-4 and TRBJ2-2, with a possible D match to TRBD2 (6 bases). This CDR3 comprises 13 residues. V was cut by 7 bases and J by 4 bases, with 10 bases left in between. The CDR3: CASTRDFTGELFF. The CDR3 nucleotides read TGTGCCAGCACCCGGGACTTCACCGGGGAGCTGTTTTTT.

The rearrangement uses TRBV20-1 and TRBJ2-1; TRBD1 matches 9 bases. The germline V gene has CDR1 DFQATT and CDR2 SNEGSKA (reference sequence). Trimming took 3 bases from V and 7 from J; bases not matched to a gene: 7. This CDR3 spans 14 amino acids. The chain's CDR3 is CSASRGTGRNEQFF. CDR3 bases: TGCAGTGCTAGTCGTGGGACAGGGCGGAATGAGCAGTTCTTC.